These 31 T cell receptor beta chains came from one sample sequenced in a study of blood T cell repertoires in COVID-19. TCRdb's copy holds only in-frame clones and misses some; the assay was immunoSEQ multiplex PCR. The repertoire has about 190,000 clones, about nine tenths of them found once; the top ten carry around 7%. Material for sequencing was peripheral blood. The receptors derive from a man aged 35-49 years with acute or convalescent COVID-19.

This chain links TRBV14 with TRBJ1-1, with D possibly TRBD1 on 6 matching bases. Trimming stripped 6 bases from V and 10 bases from J, with 18 bases between. The CDR3 is made up of 13 amino acids. Germline values: CDR1 SGHDN, CDR2 FVKESK. The CDR3 sequence: CASSPTGSHGAFF. The CDR3 DNA reads as TGTGCCAGCAGTCCAACAGGGTCTCATGGAGCTTTCTTT. Combining the CDR3 with reference TRBV14 and TRBJ1-1 gives the whole variable domain EAGVTQFPSHSVIEKGQTVTLRCDPISGHDNLYWYRRVMGKEIKFLLHFVKESKQDESGMPNNRFLAERTGGTYSTLKVQPAELEDSGVYFCASSPTGSHGAFFGQGTRLTVV.

This sequence joins TRBV13 and TRBJ1-2; TRBD1 might be the D (5 bases). CDR3 size: 14 residues. Trimming pared 1 base from V and 10 bases from J, leaving 16 bases between. From germline, CDR1 is PRHDT and CDR2 FYEKMQ (reference sequence). The CDR3 region has the DNA TGTGCCAGCAGCTTAGCCGGAGAGACAGTTGACTACACCTTC. This gives the protein CASSLAGETVDYTF.

The chain employs TRBV18 and TRBJ1-5; TRBD1 is a possible D gene (6 bases). Germline CDR1 is KGHSH and CDR2 is LQKENI. The CDR3 length is 15 residues. V lost 4 bases, J lost 2 bases, and 12 bases lay in between. The DNA for the CDR3 is TGTGCCAGCTCACTCAATACAGGGCGCAATCAGCCCCAGCATTTT. Protein: CASSLNTGRNQPQHF.

This sequence joins TRBV7-2 and TRBJ1-6; a weak D match, TRBD1 (5 bases). Germline CDR1 SGHTA, CDR2 FQGNSA. This CDR3 has 16 amino acids. Trimming pared 7 bases from V and 1 base from J, leaving 14 bases between. The CDR3 loop reads CASTFGGGSYNSPLHF. As DNA, the CDR3 is TGTGCCAGCACCTTTGGGGGGGGGTCCTATAATTCACCCCTCCACTTT.

This sequence joins TRBV10-1 and TRBJ2-5, with D perhaps TRBD2 (5 bases). This CDR3 comprises 15 residues. V lost 0 bases, J lost 3 bases, and 11 bases lay in between. Germline V CDR1 and CDR2: WNHNN, SYGVQD (reference sequence). CDR3 bases: TGCGCCAGCAGTGAGTCGAAGGGAGAGAAAGAGACCCAGTACTTC. Amino acid sequence: CASSESKGEKETQYF.

This sequence joins TRBV12-3 or TRBV12-4 and TRBJ2-7; D might be TRBD2 (6 bases). V gave up 5 bases and J gave up 5 bases, with 13 bases separating them. This CDR3 comprises 13 residues. The CDR3 is CASSPGVKNEQYF. CDR3 bases: TGTGCCAGCAGTCCGGGGGTAAAGAACGAGCAGTACTTC.

V is TRBV7-8 and J is TRBJ1-2, with D possibly being TRBD1 (5 bases). CDR3 size: 17 residues. Germline assignment: CDR1 SGHVS and CDR2 FQNEAQ. Trimming cost V 1 base and J 12 bases, with 27 bases left between them. The CDR3 loop reads CASSLDLAVGTASLDTF. In DNA, the CDR3 is TGTGCCAGCAGCTTAGATTTAGCGGTAGGGACGGCAAGTCTAGACACCTTC.

This chain connects TRBV27 to TRBJ2-7; D perhaps matches TRBD2 (7 bases). V was trimmed by 8 bases and J by 0 bases, leaving 14 bases between them. Per the germline V gene, CDR1 is MNHEY and CDR2 is SMNVEV (reference sequence). The CDR3 is made up of 14 amino acids. The CDR3, as DNA: TGTGCCAGCGGGGGAGGGGGATCCTCCTACGAGCAGTACTTC. Translation gives CASGGGGSSYEQYF.

The genes are TRBV5-4 and TRBJ1-6; TRBD1 aligns across 8 bases. The germline gives CDR1 SGHNT, CDR2 YYREEE (reference sequence). Losses at the gene ends were 2 bases for V and 7 bases for J; bases not matched to a gene: 5. The CDR3 contains 15 residues. DNA of the CDR3: TGTGCCAGCAGCTTCGGACAGGGTAGAAATTCACCCCTCCACTTT. It translates to CASSFGQGRNSPLHF.

The chain recombines TRBV6-1 with TRBJ1-5; D perhaps matches TRBD1 (5 bases). V lost 2 bases and J lost 7, with 18 bases in between. The CDR3 loop spans 16 amino acids. Per germline, CDR1 MNHNS and CDR2 SASEGT. In DNA form, the CDR3 reads TGTGCCAGCAGTGAAATCGTCGCAGGGTTGTACCAGCCCCAGCATTTT. Protein product: CASSEIVAGLYQPQHF.

This chain links TRBV6-5 with TRBJ1-1; tentative D call: TRBD1 (5 bases). Germline V gene sequence: CDR1 MNHEY, CDR2 SVGAGI. The CDR3 extends over 14 amino acids. V lost 0 bases, J lost 3 bases, and 8 bases lay in between. This CDR3 reads CASSYSRQYTEAFF. The DNA for the CDR3 is TGTGCCAGCAGTTACTCCCGACAGTACACTGAAGCTTTCTTT.

The rearrangement uses TRBV7-9 and TRBJ2-2, with a weak D call TRBD2 (7 bases). Germline V CDR1 and CDR2: SEHNR, FQNEAQ (reference sequence). Trimming removed 5 bases at V and 6 bases at J, with 16 bases between. The CDR3 has 15 amino acids. CDR3 in amino acids: CASSPRWGGPGELFF. In DNA form, the CDR3 reads TGTGCCAGCAGCCCCCGGTGGGGGGGCCCCGGGGAGCTGTTTTTT.

The chain joins TRBV4-2 to TRBJ2-7; TRBD1 aligns across 10 bases. Trimming removed 3 bases from V and 6 bases from J; junction bases left unmatched: 14. The CDR3 totals 17 residues. CDR1 and CDR2 (germline): LGHNA, YNFKEQ. The CDR3 sequence is CASSHPGQGSQSLEQYF. CDR3 DNA: TGTGCCAGCAGCCACCCGGGACAGGGGTCACAGTCCCTCGAGCAGTACTTC.

The chain recombines TRBV14 with TRBJ1-2; 9 nucleotides agree with TRBD1. The length of the CDR3 is 16 residues. Trimming at V came to 1 base and at J to 0 bases, leaving 3 bases not matched to a gene. Germline loops: CDR1 SGHDN, CDR2 FVKESK. The CDR3 DNA is TGTGCCAGCAGCCAAGGCGGGACAGGGACTAACTATGGCTACACCTTC. Protein sequence: CASSQGGTGTNYGYTF.

The CDR3 spells CASSDGAGSYEQYF. CDR3 nucleotides: TGTGCCAGCAGTGATGGGGCGGGGTCCTACGAGCAGTACTTC. The chain is built from TRBV2 and TRBJ2-7; a possible D gene is TRBD2 (6 bases). Germline-derived CDR1 and CDR2 are SNHLY and FYNNEI. The CDR3 totals 14 residues. Between the trimmed V and J ends, which lost 3 bases and 1 base, there was a span of 10 bases.

The chain combines TRBV5-4 with TRBJ1-1, with D uncertain. The CDR3 runs to 15 residues. CDR1 and CDR2 from the germline V gene are SGHNT and YYREEE (reference sequence). V shed 2 bases and J shed 6 bases, with 17 bases lying between them. CDR3 DNA sequence: TGTGCCAGCAGCTTCTCCCGAGGCGACGAGCCTGAAGCTTTCTTT. Translated: CASSFSRGDEPEAFF.

This clone has a handful of counts. V and J are TRBV5-1 and TRBJ1-1; 7 positions agree with TRBD1. Trimming removed 6 bases from V and 1 base from J; junction bases left unmatched: 3. CDR1 and CDR2 (germline): SGHRS, YFSETQ. CDR3 length equals 13 residues. CDR3 bases: TGCGCCAGCACTCGGACAGGGAACACTGAAGCTTTCTTT. Encoded protein: CASTRTGNTEAFF.

This clone has just one count. The V and J genes are TRBV4-1 and TRBJ1-1, with unresolved D. This CDR3 is built from 14 residues. CDR1 is MGHRA and CDR2 is YSYEKL in the germline V gene. Trimming took 4 bases from V and 5 from J, leaving 14 bases between them. The CDR3 nucleotides read TGCGCCAGCAGCCTGAGAGAGGGTGGGACTGAAGCTTTCTTT. Translated, it gives CASSLREGGTEAFF.

The V and J genes are TRBV20-1 and TRBJ1-3, with 8 bases matching TRBD1. CDR1 DFQATT and CDR2 SNEGSKA come from the germline V gene (reference sequence). The CDR3 contains 15 residues. J gave up 2 bases and V 3 bases, and 6 bases lay outside the gene matches. DNA of the CDR3: TGCAGTGCTAGTGCAGCCAGGGGGCCTGGAAACACCATATATTTT. The encoded protein is CSASAARGPGNTIYF.

The chain employs TRBV5-5 and TRBJ2-3; a weak D match, TRBD1 (6 bases). This CDR3 spans 15 amino acids. Germline V CDR1 and CDR2: SGHKS, YYEKEE (reference sequence). V lost 3 bases and J lost 3, with 14 bases in between. The CDR3 region is CASSSTGTLTDTQYF. CDR3 coding DNA: TGTGCCAGCAGCTCAACCGGGACACTTACAGATACGCAGTATTTT.

The chain uses TRBV27 and TRBJ2-4; 14 bases are a match to TRBD2. Germline V gives CDR1 MNHEY, CDR2 SMNVEV (reference sequence). This CDR3 has 16 amino acids. J gave up 1 base and V 4 bases, and 0 bases lay outside the gene matches. The CDR3 here is CASSWTSGGAKNIQYF. The CDR3 DNA follows: TGTGCCAGCAGTTGGACTAGCGGGGGGGCCAAAAACATTCAGTACTTC.

CDR3 DNA: TGTGCCAGCAGCTTCGGAGAGAGCACAGATACGCAGTATTTT. Amino acids: CASSFGESTDTQYF. The chain carries TRBV11-1 and TRBJ2-3; D gene unclear. Germline V gene data show CDR1 as SGHAT and CDR2 as FQDESV (reference sequence). The CDR3 contains 14 residues. V was shortened by 3 bases and J by 0 bases, with 7 bases between the two germline ends.

The genes are TRBV9 and TRBJ2-3; tentatively, D is TRBD2 (5 bases). Trimming left V 4 bases short and J 5 bases short, with 14 bases between. CDR1 and CDR2 (germline): SGDLS, YYNGEE. The CDR3 covers 14 residues. The CDR3 nucleotides are TGTGCCAGCAGCCCCCCCGAGGGCCAAGATACGCAGTATTTT. It is translated as CASSPPEGQDTQYF.

A remark on this clone: Other DNA sequences in this specimen translate into the identical CDR3. This sequence joins TRBV24-1 and TRBJ1-1, with 9 nucleotides matching TRBD1. Germline V lookup: CDR1 KGHDR, CDR2 SFDVKD. The junction had 5 bases not matched to a gene; V was cut back by 9 bases and J by 1 base. The CDR3 length is 14 residues. Written as DNA, the CDR3 is TGTGCCACCCAGCCGGGACAGGGGAACACTGAAGCTTTCTTT. Its protein product is CATQPGQGNTEAFF.

V is TRBV6-1 and J is TRBJ2-3; 8 bases map to TRBD2. J lost 2 bases, V lost 0 bases, and 4 bases had no gene match. The length of the CDR3 is 16 residues. Germline CDR1 reads MNHNS; CDR2 reads SASEGT. The CDR3 spells CASSEAGGGLTDTQYF. The CDR3 DNA follows: TGTGCCAGCAGTGAAGCGGGCGGGGGGCTCACAGATACGCAGTATTTT.

This sequence joins TRBV11-3 and TRBJ2-2; D call uncertain. Trimming took off 1 base at V and 2 bases at J, with 5 bases between the two ends. Germline V gene data show CDR1 as SGHNT and CDR2 as YENEEA. CDR3 length: 14 amino acids. The DNA for the CDR3 is TGTGCCAGCAGCTTAGGCGGTAACACCGGGGAGCTGTTTTTT. It is translated as CASSLGGNTGELFF.

This chain links TRBV6-2 or TRBV6-3 with TRBJ2-1; tentative D call: TRBD1 (6 bases). The CDR3 consists of 17 residues. Germline CDR1 and CDR2: MNHEY and SVGEGT. Trimming pared 4 bases from V and 6 bases from J, leaving 22 bases between. The CDR3 nucleotides read TGTGCCAGCAGTTCTCCCCCCACAGGGAAGCTGCGCAATGAGCAGTTCTTC. This encodes CASSSPPTGKLRNEQFF.

The chain links TRBV12-3 or TRBV12-4 to TRBJ1-1; no clear D. The CDR3 has 13 residues. V was pared by 1 base and J by 8 bases, with 11 bases between. This CDR3 is CASSLGSGGEAFF. CDR3 in DNA: TGTGCCAGCAGTTTAGGTTCGGGAGGGGAAGCTTTCTTT.

This clone was seen just once. This chain's CDR3 is CASSPRLSRDYGYTF. The CDR3 DNA follows: TGTGCCAGCAGCCCCCGACTTTCGAGGGACTATGGCTACACCTTC. The V gene is TRBV7-8, the J gene TRBJ1-2; D is undetermined. Germline lookup yields CDR1 SGHVS and CDR2 FQNEAQ. The germline V and J ends were trimmed by 5 bases and 3 bases, with 16 bases remaining between them. This CDR3 is built from 15 residues.

CDR3 loop: CASSPRGGNTEAFF. Here the CDR3 DNA reads TGTGCCAGCAGCCCCAGGGGCGGGAACACTGAAGCTTTCTTT. V and J are TRBV7-2 and TRBJ1-1, with D possibly TRBD1 on 6 matching bases. The CDR3 extends over 14 amino acids. The germline gives CDR1 SGHTA, CDR2 FQGNSA. Trimming took off 5 bases at V and 1 base at J, with 11 bases between the two ends.

The genes are TRBV6-5 and TRBJ1-4, with D perhaps matching TRBD1 (5 bases). The CDR3 loop spans 16 amino acids. Trimming shortened V by 4 bases and J by 2 bases, and 14 bases separated the two germline ends. Germline V lookup: CDR1 MNHEY, CDR2 SVGAGI. The CDR3 nucleotides read TGTGCCAGCAGTTTATTCGGGGGGGGTACTAATGAAAAACTGTTTTTT. Its protein product is CASSLFGGGTNEKLFF.